The TCR beta chain described here comes from a study of cytomegalovirus exposure and HLA in healthy donors. Findings of the study overall: In a later analysis, at a false discovery rate of 0.05, roughly 17,000 TCR beta sequences matched HLA alleles.

A remark on this clone: The antigen remains unidentified.

PCR amplification relied on 60 Vbeta primers (plus 13 Jbeta primers). Original processing notes: Later reanalysis found tens of millions of unique TCR beta chains, around 9.9 million of them shared. Repertoires were generated with immunoSEQ multiplex PCR, while TCRdb's copy carries only in-frame clones and drops some. That table supplies the V and J calls and clone size; D and trimming were determined from the DNA. The table has just under 250,000 clones, about four fifths seen once. The germline V gene encodes CDR1 MNHEY and CDR2 SVGAGI. The CDR3 runs 14 residues. V was pared by 6 bases and J by 4 bases, with 6 bases of the junction left unmatched.

The receptor's source is a woman in her forties in good health and CMV-seropositive. Sequencing used PBMCs. This rearrangement joins TRBV6-5 to TRBJ2-1; the match to TRBD1 covers 7 bases. The CDR3 protein is CASSYGTDYNEQFF. The CDR3 coding sequence is TGTGCCAGCAGCTACGGGACAGATTACAATGAGCAGTTCTTC.